This paragraph covers one TCR beta chain sequence. Original processing methods: From reference gene primer amplification, estimates of nucleated cell counts were derived. Data came from immunoSEQ multiplex PCR; TCRdb stores just in-frame clones and leaves some out. The DNA gave D and trimming, while V, J and clone size come from that table. The sample holds about 200,000 clones, approximately 80% seen once. The germline CDR1 and CDR2 sequences are MNHEY and SVGAGI. Trimming at V came to 6 bases and at J to 7 bases, leaving 11 bases not matched to a gene. There are 14 residues in the CDR3. This specimen comes from a study of blood T cell repertoires in COVID-19. Overall study: Donors in the United States, Italy and Spain gave samples during acute or convalescent COVID-19. T cells, B-cell-depleted T cells, or PBMCs provided the cDNA or gDNA that served as material.

Living in about two dozen US areas, the participants were between 18 and 89 years of age. The receptor was isolated from a middle-aged woman with acute COVID-19. The sequencing input was PBMCs or T cells enriched from blood (not recorded which). The rearrangement uses TRBV6-5 and TRBJ1-2; 7 nucleotides agree with TRBD1. The chain's CDR3 is CASRREGGLGGYTF. The CDR3 DNA is TGTGCCAGCAGGAGGGAAGGGGGCTTGGGTGGCTACACCTTC.